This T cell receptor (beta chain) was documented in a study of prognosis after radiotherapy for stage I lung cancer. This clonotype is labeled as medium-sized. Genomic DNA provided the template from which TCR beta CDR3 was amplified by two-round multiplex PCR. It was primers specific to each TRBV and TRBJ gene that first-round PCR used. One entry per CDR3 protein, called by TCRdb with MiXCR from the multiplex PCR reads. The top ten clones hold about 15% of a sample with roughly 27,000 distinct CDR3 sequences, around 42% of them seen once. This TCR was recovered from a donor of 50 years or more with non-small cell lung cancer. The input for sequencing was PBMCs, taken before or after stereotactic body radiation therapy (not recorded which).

The CDR3 spells CASSLDITSTDTQYF. CDR3 bases: TGTGCCAGCAGCTTAGATATTACTAGCACAGATACGCAGTATTTT. V gene TRBV11-2 combines with J gene TRBJ2-3; D not resolved. This CDR3 comprises 15 residues. Trimming cost V 0 bases and J 0 bases, with 7 bases left between them. Germline V gene lookup returns CDR1 SGHAT and CDR2 FQNNGV.